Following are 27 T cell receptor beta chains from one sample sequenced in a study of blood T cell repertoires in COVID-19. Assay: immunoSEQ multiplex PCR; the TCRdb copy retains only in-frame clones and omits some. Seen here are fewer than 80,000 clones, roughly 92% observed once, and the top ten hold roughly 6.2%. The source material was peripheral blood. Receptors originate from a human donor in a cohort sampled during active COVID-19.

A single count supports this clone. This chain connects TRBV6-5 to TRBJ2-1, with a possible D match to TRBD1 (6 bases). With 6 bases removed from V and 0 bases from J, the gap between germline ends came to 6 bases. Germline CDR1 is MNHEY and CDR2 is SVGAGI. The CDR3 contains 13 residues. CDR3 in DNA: TGTGCCAGCAGGGGGGCCTCCTACAATGAGCAGTTCTTC. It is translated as CASRGASYNEQFF.

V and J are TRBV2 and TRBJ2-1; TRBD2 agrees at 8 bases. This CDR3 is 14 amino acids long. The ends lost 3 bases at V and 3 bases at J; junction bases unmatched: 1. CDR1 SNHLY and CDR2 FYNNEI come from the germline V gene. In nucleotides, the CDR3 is TGTGCCAGCAGTGAGAGCGGGAGCTACAATGAGCAGTTCTTC. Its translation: CASSESGSYNEQFF.

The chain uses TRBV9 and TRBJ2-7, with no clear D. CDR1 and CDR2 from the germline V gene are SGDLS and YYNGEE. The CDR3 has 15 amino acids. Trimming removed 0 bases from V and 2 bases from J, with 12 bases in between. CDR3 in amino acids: CASSVGGEVTYEQYF. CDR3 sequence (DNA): TGTGCCAGCAGCGTAGGAGGAGAGGTCACCTACGAGCAGTACTTC.

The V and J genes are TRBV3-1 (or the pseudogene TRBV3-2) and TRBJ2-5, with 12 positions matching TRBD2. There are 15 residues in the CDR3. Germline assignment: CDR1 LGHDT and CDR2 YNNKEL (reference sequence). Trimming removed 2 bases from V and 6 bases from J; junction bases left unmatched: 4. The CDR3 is CASSQLAGGPQTQYF. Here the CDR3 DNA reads TGTGCCAGCAGCCAACTAGCGGGGGGGCCGCAGACCCAGTACTTC.

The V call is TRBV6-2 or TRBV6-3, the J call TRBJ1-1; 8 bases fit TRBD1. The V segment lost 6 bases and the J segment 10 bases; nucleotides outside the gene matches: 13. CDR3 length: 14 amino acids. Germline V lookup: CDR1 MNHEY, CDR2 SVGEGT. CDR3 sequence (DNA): TGTGCCAGCAGCGATCCTGCAGGGGGCGAGGGAGCTTTCTTT. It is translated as CASSDPAGGEGAFF.

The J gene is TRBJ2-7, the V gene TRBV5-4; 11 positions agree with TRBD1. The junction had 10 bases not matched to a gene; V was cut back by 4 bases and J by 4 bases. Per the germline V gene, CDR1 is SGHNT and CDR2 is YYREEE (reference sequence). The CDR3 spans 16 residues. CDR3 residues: CASSQTSGTGGYEQYF. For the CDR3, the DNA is TGTGCCAGCAGCCAAACCTCCGGGACAGGGGGGTACGAGCAGTACTTC. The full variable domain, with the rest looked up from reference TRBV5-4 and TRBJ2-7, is ETGVTQSPTHLIKTRGQQVTLRCSSQSGHNTVSWYQQALGQGPQFIFQYYREEENGRGNFPPRFSGLQFPNYSSELNVNALELDDSALYLCASSQTSGTGGYEQYFGPGTRLTVT.

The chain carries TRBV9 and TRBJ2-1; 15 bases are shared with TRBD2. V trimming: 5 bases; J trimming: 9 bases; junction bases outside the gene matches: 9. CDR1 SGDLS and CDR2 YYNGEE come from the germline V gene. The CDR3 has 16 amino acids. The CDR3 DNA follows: TGTGCCAGCAGTCTGGGACTAGCGGGGGGAGCTGGTGAGCAGTTCTTC. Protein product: CASSLGLAGGAGEQFF.

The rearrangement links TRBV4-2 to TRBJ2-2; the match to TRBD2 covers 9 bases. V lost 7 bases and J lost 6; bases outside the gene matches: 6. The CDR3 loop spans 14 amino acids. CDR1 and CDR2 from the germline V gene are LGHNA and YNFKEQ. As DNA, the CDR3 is TGTGCCAGCACCGGGACTAGCCTGCCCGGGGAGCTGTTTTTT. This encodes CASTGTSLPGELFF.

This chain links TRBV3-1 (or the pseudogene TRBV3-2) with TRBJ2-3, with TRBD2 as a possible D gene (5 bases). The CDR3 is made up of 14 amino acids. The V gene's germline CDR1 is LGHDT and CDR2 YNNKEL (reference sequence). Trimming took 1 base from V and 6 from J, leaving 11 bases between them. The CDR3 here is CASSQAGRGDTQYF. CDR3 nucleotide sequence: TGTGCCAGCAGCCAAGCGGGGAGAGGGGATACGCAGTATTTT.

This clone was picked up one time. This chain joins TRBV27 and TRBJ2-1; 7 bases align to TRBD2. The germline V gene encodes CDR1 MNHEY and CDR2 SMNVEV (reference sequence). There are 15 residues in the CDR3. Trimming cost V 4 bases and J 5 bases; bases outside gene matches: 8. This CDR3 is CASSYERGPHNEQFF. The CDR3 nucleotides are TGTGCCAGCAGTTACGAGCGGGGCCCCCACAATGAGCAGTTCTTC.

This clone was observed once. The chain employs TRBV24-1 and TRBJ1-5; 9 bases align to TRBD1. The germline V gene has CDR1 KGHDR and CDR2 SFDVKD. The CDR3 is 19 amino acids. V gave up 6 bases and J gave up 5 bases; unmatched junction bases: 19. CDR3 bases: TGTGCCACCAGTCAGGGCTCTAGGGGGACAGGGATGATCTATCAGCCCCAGCATTTT. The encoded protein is CATSQGSRGTGMIYQPQHF.

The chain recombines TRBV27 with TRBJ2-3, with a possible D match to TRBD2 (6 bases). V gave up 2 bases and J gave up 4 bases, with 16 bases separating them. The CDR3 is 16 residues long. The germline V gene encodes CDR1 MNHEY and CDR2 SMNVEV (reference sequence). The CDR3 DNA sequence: TGTGCCAGCAGTTTAGGAGGAGGGCGTGGGTCAGATACGCAGTATTTT. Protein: CASSLGGGRGSDTQYF.

DNA for the CDR3: TGTGCCAGCAGCTCAATTGGGGCAGGGGCAAGGAGCACTGAAGCTTTCTTT. Translating it yields CASSSIGAGARSTEAFF. The chain uses TRBV11-2 and TRBJ1-1, with TRBD1 as a possible D gene (6 bases). V was shortened by 4 bases and J by 4 bases, with 22 bases between the two germline ends. The germline V gene has CDR1 SGHAT and CDR2 FQNNGV. The CDR3 is made up of 17 amino acids. Together with reference TRBV11-2 and TRBJ1-1, the CDR3 gives the full variable domain: EAGVAQSPRYKIIEKRQSVAFWCNPISGHATLYWYQQILGQGPKLLIQFQNNGVVDDSQLPKDRFSAERLKGVDSTLKIQPAKLEDSAVYLCASSSIGAGARSTEAFFGQGTRLTVV.

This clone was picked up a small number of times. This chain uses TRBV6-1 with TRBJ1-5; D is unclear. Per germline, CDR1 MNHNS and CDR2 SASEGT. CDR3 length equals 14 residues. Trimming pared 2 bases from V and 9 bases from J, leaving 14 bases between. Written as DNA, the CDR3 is TGTGCCAGCAGTGAAATCTCCGCCCGAGGGCCCCAGCATTTT. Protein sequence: CASSEISARGPQHF.

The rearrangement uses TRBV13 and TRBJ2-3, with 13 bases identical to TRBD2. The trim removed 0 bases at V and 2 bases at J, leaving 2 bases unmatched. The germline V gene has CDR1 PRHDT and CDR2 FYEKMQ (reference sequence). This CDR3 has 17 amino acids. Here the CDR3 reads CASSLGLAGGVTDTQYF. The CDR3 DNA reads TGTGCCAGCAGCTTAGGACTAGCGGGGGGGGTCACAGATACGCAGTATTTT. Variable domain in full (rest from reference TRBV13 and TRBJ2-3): AAGVIQSPRHLIKEKRETATLKCYPIPRHDTVYWYQQGPGQDPQFLISFYEKMQSDKGSIPDRFSAQQFSDYHSELNMSSLELGDSALYFCASSLGLAGGVTDTQYFGPGTRLTVL.

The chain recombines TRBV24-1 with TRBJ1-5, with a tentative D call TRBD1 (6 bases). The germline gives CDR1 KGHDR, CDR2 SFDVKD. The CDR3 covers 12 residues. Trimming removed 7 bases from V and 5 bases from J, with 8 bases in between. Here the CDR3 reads CATSRQDQPQHF. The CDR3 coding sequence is TGTGCCACCAGCCGACAGGATCAGCCCCAGCATTTT.

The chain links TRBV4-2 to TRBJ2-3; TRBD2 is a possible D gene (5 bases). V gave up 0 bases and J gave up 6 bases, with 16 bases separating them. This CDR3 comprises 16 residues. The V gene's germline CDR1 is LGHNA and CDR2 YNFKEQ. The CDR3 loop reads CASSQEASRYSDTQYF. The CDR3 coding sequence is TGTGCCAGCAGCCAAGAAGCTAGCCGTTACTCGGATACGCAGTATTTT.

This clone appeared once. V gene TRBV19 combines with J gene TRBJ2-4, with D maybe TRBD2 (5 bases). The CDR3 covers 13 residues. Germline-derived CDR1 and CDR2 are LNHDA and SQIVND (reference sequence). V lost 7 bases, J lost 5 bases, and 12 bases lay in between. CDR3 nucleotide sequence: TGTGCCAGTACCCCCTCCGGGGAAAACATTCAGTACTTC. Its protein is CASTPSGENIQYF.

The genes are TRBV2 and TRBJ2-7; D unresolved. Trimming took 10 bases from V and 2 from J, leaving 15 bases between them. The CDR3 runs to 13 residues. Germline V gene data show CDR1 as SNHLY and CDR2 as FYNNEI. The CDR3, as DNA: TGTGCCACCACAATCCAGGCAACCTACGAGCAGTACTTC. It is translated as CATTIQATYEQYF.

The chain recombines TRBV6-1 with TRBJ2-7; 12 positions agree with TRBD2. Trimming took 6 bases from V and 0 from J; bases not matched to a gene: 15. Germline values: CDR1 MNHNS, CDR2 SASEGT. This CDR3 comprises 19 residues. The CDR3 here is CASRENPGLAGPSSYEQYF. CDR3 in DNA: TGTGCCAGCAGAGAAAATCCGGGACTAGCGGGCCCGAGCTCCTACGAGCAGTACTTC.

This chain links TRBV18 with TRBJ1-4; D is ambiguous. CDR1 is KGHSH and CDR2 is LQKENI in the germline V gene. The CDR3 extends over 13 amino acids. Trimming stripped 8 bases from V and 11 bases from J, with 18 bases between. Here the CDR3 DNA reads TGTGCCAGCGGCAGGCCTGAACCAAAGAAACTGTTTTTT. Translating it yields CASGRPEPKKLFF.

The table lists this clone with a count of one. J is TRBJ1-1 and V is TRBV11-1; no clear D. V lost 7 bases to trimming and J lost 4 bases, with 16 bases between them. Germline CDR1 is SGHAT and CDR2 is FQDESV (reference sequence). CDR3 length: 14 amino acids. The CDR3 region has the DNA TGTGCCAGCACTACCGGGTGGCGGAGCACTGAAGCTTTCTTT. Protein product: CASTTGWRSTEAFF. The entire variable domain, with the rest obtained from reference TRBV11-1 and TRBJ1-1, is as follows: EAEVAQSPRYKITEKSQAVAFWCDPISGHATLYWYRQILGQGPELLVQFQDESVVDDSQLPKDRFSAERLKGVDSTLKIQPAELGDSAMYLCASTTGWRSTEAFFGQGTRLTVV.

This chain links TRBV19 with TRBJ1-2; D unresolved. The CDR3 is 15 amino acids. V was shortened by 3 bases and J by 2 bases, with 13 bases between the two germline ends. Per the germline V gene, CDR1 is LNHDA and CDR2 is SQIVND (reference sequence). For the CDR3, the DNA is TGTGCCAGTAGTATTCGAGTATACAGCAACTATGGCTACACCTTC. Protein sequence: CASSIRVYSNYGYTF.

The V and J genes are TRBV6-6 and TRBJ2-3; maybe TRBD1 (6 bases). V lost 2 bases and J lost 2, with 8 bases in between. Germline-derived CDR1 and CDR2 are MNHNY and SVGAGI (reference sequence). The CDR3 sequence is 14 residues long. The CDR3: CASSYTGFTDTQYF. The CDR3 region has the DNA TGTGCCAGCAGTTACACAGGGTTCACAGATACGCAGTATTTT.

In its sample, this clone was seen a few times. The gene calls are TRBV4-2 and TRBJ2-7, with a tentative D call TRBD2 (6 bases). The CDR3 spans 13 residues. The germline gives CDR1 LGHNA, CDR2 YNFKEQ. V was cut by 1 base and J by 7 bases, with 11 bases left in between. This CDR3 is CASSQAFGREQYF. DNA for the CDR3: TGTGCCAGCAGCCAAGCCTTTGGGAGGGAGCAGTACTTC.

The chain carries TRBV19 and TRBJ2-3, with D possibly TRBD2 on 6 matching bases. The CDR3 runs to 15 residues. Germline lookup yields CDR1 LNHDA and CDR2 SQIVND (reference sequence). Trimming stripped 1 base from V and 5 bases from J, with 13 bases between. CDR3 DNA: TGTGCCAGTAGTATAGGGAGGGAAGTGGGAGATACGCAGTATTTT. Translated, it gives CASSIGREVGDTQYF.

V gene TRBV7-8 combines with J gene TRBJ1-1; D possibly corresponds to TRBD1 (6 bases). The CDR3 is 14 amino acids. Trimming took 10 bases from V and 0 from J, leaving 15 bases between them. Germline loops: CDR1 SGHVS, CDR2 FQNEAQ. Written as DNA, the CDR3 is TGTGCCACAAACAGGGCGCGTTTGAACACTGAAGCTTTCTTT. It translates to CATNRARLNTEAFF.